One sample yielded the 17 T cell receptor beta chains listed below, sequenced in a study of spatial heterogeneity in lung cancer. This sample's time point: sample taken at primary tumor resection. The study sequenced unsorted whole RNA from tumor, nontumor lung or frozen PBMC. TCRdb redid the calling of the 5' RACE reads with MiXCR, one entry per CDR3 protein. This table has under 100,000 distinct CDR3 sequences, roughly 10% appearing once. Sequencing was performed on PBMCs, taken at surgery. The receptor set was obtained from a male donor with early-stage non-small cell lung cancer.

V gene TRBV5-1 combines with J gene TRBJ2-1, with D perhaps TRBD2 (5 bases). This CDR3 comprises 17 residues. CDR1 and CDR2 from the germline V gene are SGHRS and YFSETQ. Trimming left V 0 bases short and J 0 bases short, with 13 bases between. The CDR3 nucleotides read TGCGCCAGCAGCTTGGAGTTTCCGGCGGGCTCCTACAATGAGCAGTTCTTC. Translating it yields CASSLEFPAGSYNEQFF.

The chain couples TRBV19 to TRBJ2-7; possibly TRBD2 for D (6 bases). The CDR3 spans 15 residues. The ends were cut back, 7 bases at V and 0 bases at J, with 16 bases in the middle. Germline V lookup: CDR1 LNHDA, CDR2 SQIVND (reference sequence). This CDR3 is CASTQSGGASYEQYF. The DNA for the CDR3 is TGTGCCAGTACCCAGAGCGGAGGGGCCTCCTACGAGCAGTACTTC.

A few counts support this clonotype. CDR3 loop: CAWSFRGGYNEQFF. The DNA of the CDR3 is TGTGCCTGGAGTTTCCGCGGGGGATACAATGAGCAGTTCTTC. This chain joins TRBV30 and TRBJ2-1; 7 positions agree with TRBD2. The CDR3 is 14 residues long. Germline CDR1 GTSNPN, CDR2 SVGIG (reference sequence). V dropped 2 bases and J dropped 4; count of bases not matched to a gene: 5.

This chain joins TRBV20-1 and TRBJ2-3; 9 positions match TRBD1. V shed 0 bases, J shed 1 base, and the junction held 5 bases outside the gene matches. This CDR3 spans 16 amino acids. Germline V gene sequence: CDR1 DFQATT, CDR2 SNEGSKA (reference sequence). The CDR3 coding sequence is TGCAGTGCTAGAGACCCTCGGACAGGGGGCACAGATACGCAGTATTTT. It yields the protein CSARDPRTGGTDTQYF.

This clonotype was detected only a few times. The chain is built from TRBV5-4 and TRBJ2-3; 10 bases line up with TRBD2. With 0 bases clipped from V and 1 base from J, the junction kept 5 bases outside the gene matches. Looked up from germline, CDR1 is SGHNT and CDR2 is YYREEE (reference sequence). The CDR3 is made up of 17 amino acids. CDR3 sequence (DNA): TGTGCCAGCAGCTTGGGATCCGGGACTAGCGGCACAGATACGCAGTATTTT. The encoded protein is CASSLGSGTSGTDTQYF.

The chain employs TRBV5-1 and TRBJ1-2, with a possible D match to TRBD1 (6 bases). V lost 6 bases and J lost 2, with 14 bases in between. Germline V CDR1 and CDR2: SGHRS, YFSETQ. The CDR3 totals 14 residues. DNA for the CDR3: TGCGCCAGCAACCAAGGGACATCAAACTATGGCTACACCTTC. Residues: CASNQGTSNYGYTF.

This clonotype appeared a few times. The chain uses TRBV20-1 and TRBJ2-3, with D possibly being TRBD1 or TRBD2 (6 bases each). Germline V gives CDR1 DFQATT, CDR2 SNEGSKA (reference sequence). This CDR3 region has 12 residues. Trimming pared 1 base from V and 11 bases from J, leaving 13 bases between. CDR3 region: CSARGQGGWQYF. Written as DNA, the CDR3 is TGCAGTGCTAGAGGACAAGGGGGGTGGCAGTATTTT.

This clonotype came up many times. This chain joins TRBV29-1 and TRBJ2-2; D possibly uses TRBD1 or TRBD2 (5 bases each). Trimming took 7 bases from V and 3 from J, leaving 6 bases between them. Germline V lookup: CDR1 SQVTM, CDR2 ANQGSEA. The CDR3 spans 11 residues. The CDR3 protein is CSGGDTGELFF. In nucleotides, the CDR3 is TGCAGCGGAGGGGACACCGGGGAGCTGTTTTTT.

In its sample, this clonotype was seen many times. The chain combines TRBV23-1 with TRBJ2-5; D is undetermined. TRBV23-1 is placed among ORFs of uncertain function. The CDR3 covers 12 residues. V was clipped by 8 bases and J by 3 bases, with 10 bases between them. The CDR3 loop is CASALRKETQYF. In nucleotides, the CDR3 is TGCGCCAGCGCCCTCCGAAAAGAGACCCAGTACTTC.

The chain joins TRBV5-1 to TRBJ2-1; possible D gene TRBD2, 6 bases. V was shortened by 0 bases and J by 0 bases, with 10 bases between the two germline ends. The CDR3 is made up of 16 amino acids. CDR1 and CDR2 from the germline V gene are SGHRS and YFSETQ. The CDR3 DNA reads TGCGCCAGCAGCTTGGGCGGGGCTAGCTCCTACAATGAGCAGTTCTTC. It specifies CASSLGGASSYNEQFF.

This clonotype was seen repeatedly, ten times or more. This sequence joins TRBV28 and TRBJ2-7, with D perhaps matching TRBD2 (5 bases). CDR3 size: 14 residues. V was shortened by 8 bases and J by 2 bases, with 16 bases between the two germline ends. CDR1 and CDR2 (germline): MDHEN, SYDVKM. The CDR3 region has the DNA TGTGCCAGCGGCAGCGGCAGTAACACCTACGAGCAGTACTTC. Its protein product is CASGSGSNTYEQYF.

This clonotype appeared a single time. The V gene is TRBV5-1, the J gene TRBJ2-3; a weak D match, TRBD2 (5 bases). There are 14 residues in the CDR3. V was pared by 6 bases and J by 4 bases, with 15 bases between. Germline lookup yields CDR1 SGHRS and CDR2 YFSETQ. The DNA of the CDR3 is TGCGCCAGCAATCGAGTCCCCGGGGCAGATACGCAGTATTTT. The encoded protein is CASNRVPGADTQYF.

The sample holds a few counts of this clonotype. The J gene is TRBJ1-1, the V gene TRBV5-1; D perhaps matches TRBD1 (5 bases). The CDR3 contains 14 residues. Germline assignment: CDR1 SGHRS and CDR2 YFSETQ. V was cut by 0 bases and J by 1 base, with 7 bases left in between. The CDR3 DNA reads TGCGCCAGCAGCTTGGCTCAGGGGAACACTGAAGCTTTCTTT. Translated: CASSLAQGNTEAFF.

V and J are TRBV4-3 and TRBJ1-1, with D possibly matching TRBD1 (6 bases). V lost 0 bases, J lost 2 bases, and 16 bases lay in between. Germline CDR1 and CDR2: LGHNA and YSLEER. There are 17 residues in the CDR3. CDR3 sequence reads: CASSQDWLGGENTEAFF. CDR3 nucleotides: TGCGCCAGCAGCCAAGATTGGCTAGGGGGAGAAAACACTGAAGCTTTCTTT.

This clonotype was counted at least ten times. This rearrangement joins TRBV12-3 or TRBV12-4 to TRBJ2-1; TRBD2 is a possible D gene (5 bases). The CDR3 is 12 residues long. V shed 0 bases and J shed 14 bases, with 11 bases lying between them. CDR3 sequence (DNA): TGTGCCAGCAGTTTAGCGCGAGGGTCGGAGTTCTTC. It translates to CASSLARGSEFF.

This clonotype was seen at least ten times. This chain uses TRBV7-9 with TRBJ2-1; no reliable D call. Per germline, CDR1 SEHNR and CDR2 FQNEAQ (reference sequence). This CDR3 is 14 amino acids long. Deletions cut 3 bases from V and 0 bases from J, with 6 bases between. CDR3 sequence: CASSFGSSYNEQFF. As DNA, the CDR3 is TGTGCCAGCAGCTTCGGTAGCTCCTACAATGAGCAGTTCTTC.

This clonotype was seen many times. The rearrangement joins TRBV29-1 to TRBJ2-7; a weak D match, TRBD2 (6 bases). CDR1 and CDR2 (germline): SQVTM, ANQGSEA. CDR3 length equals 11 residues. Trimming removed 3 bases at V and 5 bases at J, with 8 bases between. The CDR3 bases are TGCAGCGTTGAGACTAGTAACGAGCAGTACTTC. Residues: CSVETSNEQYF.